What follows are 16 T cell receptor beta chains derived from one specimen sequenced in a study of PD-L1 blockade in urothelial cancer. The method was immunoSEQ multiplex PCR; TCRdb's version includes in-frame clones alone and lacks a portion of them. The sample shows tens of thousands of clones, approximately 83% of them seen only once. Sequenced here: PBMCs, sampled around atezolizumab (anti-PD-L1) treatment. All receptors derive from a man aged 55-75 years with urothelial cancer.

This sequence joins TRBV6-6 and TRBJ2-7, with 9 bases identical to TRBD1. CDR1 and CDR2 (germline): MNHNY, SVGAGI (reference sequence). The CDR3 runs to 16 residues. V lost 2 bases to trimming and J lost 0 bases; unmatched junction nucleotides: 5. The CDR3 here is CASSYGGQGSSYEQYF. CDR3 in DNA: TGTGCCAGCAGTTACGGCGGACAGGGGAGCTCCTACGAGCAGTACTTC.

The gene calls are TRBV7-9 and TRBJ2-7, with a possible D match to TRBD1 (5 bases). V was cut by 4 bases and J by 3 bases, with 10 bases left in between. Germline CDR1 and CDR2: SEHNR and FQNEAQ (reference sequence). The CDR3 contains 13 residues. CDR3 sequence (DNA): TGTGCCAGCAGCTGGACATTATTCTACGAGCAGTACTTC. Translating it yields CASSWTLFYEQYF.

The chain recombines TRBV5-1 with TRBJ1-5, with D possibly TRBD1 on 6 matching bases. CDR1 SGHRS and CDR2 YFSETQ come from the germline V gene. The CDR3 consists of 13 residues. The germline V and J ends were trimmed by 3 bases and 4 bases, with 8 bases remaining between them. In DNA form, the CDR3 reads TGCGCCAGCAGCTCGGACAGAAATCAGCCCCAGCATTTT. Protein: CASSSDRNQPQHF.

This rearrangement joins TRBV9 to TRBJ2-5, with 8 nucleotides matching TRBD1. CDR1 is SGDLS, CDR2 YYNGEE, per germline. CDR3 size: 15 residues. V gave up 0 bases and J gave up 7 bases; unmatched junction bases: 8. The CDR3 DNA is TGTGCCAGCAGCGTAGGGACAGGGCCCCTTGGGACCCAGTACTTC. It encodes CASSVGTGPLGTQYF.

The rearrangement uses TRBV30 and TRBJ2-7; a weak D match, TRBD2 (5 bases). The CDR3 sequence is 14 residues long. V lost 2 bases and J lost 4, with 15 bases in between. Per the germline V gene, CDR1 is GTSNPN and CDR2 is SVGIG (reference sequence). The CDR3 region is CAWSRRIARYEQYF. The CDR3 DNA reads as TGTGCCTGGAGTCGGCGAATAGCGAGGTACGAGCAGTACTTC.

The chain combines TRBV4-1 with TRBJ2-2; 7 bases align to TRBD1. This CDR3 contains 16 residues. V lost 4 bases, J lost 0 bases, and 5 bases stayed unmatched. Germline V gives CDR1 MGHRA, CDR2 YSYEKL. The CDR3 nucleotides read TGCGCCAGCAGCCTCCCCGGGACAGCGAACACCGGGGAGCTGTTTTTT. This sequence encodes CASSLPGTANTGELFF.

The rearrangement joins TRBV18 to TRBJ2-7; 7 nucleotides line up with TRBD1. J gave up 4 bases and V 5 bases, and 2 bases lay outside the gene matches. Germline loops: CDR1 KGHSH, CDR2 LQKENI. This CDR3 comprises 12 residues. In DNA form, the CDR3 reads TGTGCCAGCTCATCACAGGGGTACGAGCAGTACTTC. The encoded protein is CASSSQGYEQYF.

This clone showed up just a few times. The V and J genes are TRBV7-9 and TRBJ1-2; D is possibly TRBD1 (5 bases). Trimming removed 4 bases from V and 2 bases from J, with 11 bases in between. Germline V gene data show CDR1 as SEHNR and CDR2 as FQNEAQ (reference sequence). The CDR3 is made up of 14 amino acids. CDR3 coding DNA: TGTGCCAGCAGCTGGTTGACAGAAAACTATGGCTACACCTTC. This gives the protein CASSWLTENYGYTF.

This rearrangement joins TRBV28 to TRBJ1-1; D may be TRBD1 (6 bases). This CDR3 is 12 amino acids long. V was shortened by 5 bases and J by 9 bases, with 13 bases between the two germline ends. Germline V gene sequence: CDR1 MDHEN, CDR2 SYDVKM. CDR3: CASSVYRVKAFF. In nucleotides, the CDR3 is TGTGCCAGCAGTGTTTACAGGGTTAAAGCTTTCTTT.

This rearrangement joins TRBV9 to TRBJ2-7; D remains unclear. Germline CDR1 reads SGDLS; CDR2 reads YYNGEE. Trimming pared 3 bases from V and 6 bases from J, leaving 7 bases between. This CDR3 has 11 amino acids. CDR3 nucleotides: TGTGCCAGCAGCGGACTCGGCGAGCAGTACTTC. This codes for CASSGLGEQYF.

The chain employs TRBV7-8 and TRBJ2-2; possible D gene TRBD2, 5 bases. From germline, CDR1 is SGHVS and CDR2 FQNEAQ. Trimming removed 1 base at V and 4 bases at J, with 16 bases between. CDR3 length: 17 residues. CDR3 amino acids: CASSLGIGRAGTGELFF. CDR3 bases: TGTGCCAGCAGCTTAGGGATCGGGCGGGCCGGCACCGGGGAGCTGTTTTTT.

The CDR3 loop reads CASSYGTGFAEAFF. The CDR3 bases are TGCGCCAGCAGCTACGGGACAGGCTTCGCTGAAGCTTTCTTT. The chain links TRBV5-1 to TRBJ1-1, with 8 bases matching TRBD1. V trimming: 3 bases; J trimming: 6 bases; junction bases outside the gene matches: 7. This CDR3 contains 14 residues. From germline, CDR1 is SGHRS and CDR2 YFSETQ.

This chain links TRBV5-1 with TRBJ1-4; no definite D call. The germline V gene encodes CDR1 SGHRS and CDR2 YFSETQ. This CDR3 region has 14 residues. Trimming shortened V by 4 bases and J by 0 bases, and 7 bases separated the two germline ends. CDR3: CASSEVSTNEKLFF. Written as DNA, the CDR3 is TGCGCCAGCAGCGAGGTCTCAACTAATGAAAAACTGTTTTTT.

The V gene is TRBV6-4, the J gene TRBJ1-5; D perhaps matches TRBD1 (5 bases). V lost 2 bases and J lost 7, with 12 bases in between. CDR3 size: 14 residues. CDR1 is MRHNA and CDR2 is SNTAGT in the germline V gene. The chain's CDR3 is CASSDGGAGQPQHF. As DNA, the CDR3 is TGTGCCAGCAGTGACGGAGGGGCTGGGCAGCCCCAGCATTTT.

The chain has TRBV21-1 and TRBJ2-5; the D call TRBD1 from the table was never checked on the DNA. TRBV21-1 is a pseudogene segment. This CDR3 region has 18 residues. The CDR3 is CASTKGSPGTESQETQYF. The CDR3 DNA is TGTGCCAGCACCAAGGGTAGTCCCGGGACAGAATCTCAAGAGACCCAGTACTTC.

The chain has TRBV20-1 and TRBJ2-3; D uncertain. The CDR3 extends over 10 amino acids. With 5 bases removed from V and 4 bases from J, the gap between germline ends came to 4 bases. CDR1 DFQATT and CDR2 SNEGSKA come from the germline V gene (reference sequence). CDR3 sequence (DNA): TGCAGTGCTCGGTCAGATACGCAGTATTTT. Amino acids: CSARSDTQYF.